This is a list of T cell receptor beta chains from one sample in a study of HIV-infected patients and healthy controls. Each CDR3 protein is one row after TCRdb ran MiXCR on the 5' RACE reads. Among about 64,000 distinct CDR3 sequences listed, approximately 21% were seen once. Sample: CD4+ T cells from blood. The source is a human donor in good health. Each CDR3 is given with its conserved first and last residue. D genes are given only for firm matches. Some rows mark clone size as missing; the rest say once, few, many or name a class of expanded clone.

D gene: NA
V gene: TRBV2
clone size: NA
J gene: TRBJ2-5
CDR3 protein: CASSASPEGETQYF
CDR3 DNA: TGTGCCAGCAGTGCATCGCCGGAAGGAGAGACCCAGTACTTC

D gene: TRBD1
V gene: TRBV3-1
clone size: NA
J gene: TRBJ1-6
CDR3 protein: CASSQGQGGSPLHF
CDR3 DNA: TGTGCCAGCAGCCAGGGACAGGGCGGCTCACCCCTCCACTTT

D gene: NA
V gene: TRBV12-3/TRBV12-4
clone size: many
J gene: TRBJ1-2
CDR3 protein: CASSPGTSYGYTF
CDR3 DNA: TGTGCCAGCAGCCCGGGAACAAGCTATGGCTACACCTTC

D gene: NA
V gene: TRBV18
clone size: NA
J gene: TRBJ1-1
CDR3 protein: CASSPPGQNTEAFF
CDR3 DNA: TGTGCCAGCTCACCACCAGGGCAGAACACTGAAGCTTTCTTT

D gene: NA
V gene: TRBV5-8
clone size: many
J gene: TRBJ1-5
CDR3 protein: CASSRGPHSNQPQHF
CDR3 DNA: TGTGCCAGCAGCAGGGGACCCCATAGCAATCAGCCCCAGCATTTT

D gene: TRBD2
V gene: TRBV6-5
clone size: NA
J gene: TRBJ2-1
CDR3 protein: CASRRTRATSGANEQFF
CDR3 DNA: TGTGCCAGCAGACGTACCAGGGCAACTAGCGGAGCGAATGAGCAGTTCTTC

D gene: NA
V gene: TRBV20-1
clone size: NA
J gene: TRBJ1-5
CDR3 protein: CSARDFRERMSNQPQHF
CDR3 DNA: TGCAGTGCTAGAGATTTCAGGGAGCGCATGAGCAATCAGCCCCAGCATTTT

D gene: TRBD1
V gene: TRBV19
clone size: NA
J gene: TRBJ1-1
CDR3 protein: CASSIGQGAPRLRGTEAFF
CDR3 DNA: TGTGCCAGTAGTATAGGACAGGGGGCTCCGCGGCTACGGGGGACTGAAGCTTTCTTT

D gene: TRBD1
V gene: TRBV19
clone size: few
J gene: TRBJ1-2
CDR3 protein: CASSPGSGTVFYGYTF
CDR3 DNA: TGTGCCAGTAGTCCAGGCTCCGGGACAGTGTTCTATGGCTACACCTTC

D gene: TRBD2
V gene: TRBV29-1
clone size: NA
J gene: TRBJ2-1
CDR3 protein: CSVGDYGYNEQFF
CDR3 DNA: TGCAGCGTTGGGGACTATGGATACAATGAGCAGTTCTTC

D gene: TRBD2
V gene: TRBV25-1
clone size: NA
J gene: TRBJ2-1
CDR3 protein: CASSRTSGSPYNEQFF
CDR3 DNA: TGTGCCAGCAGTCGGACTAGCGGGAGCCCCTACAATGAGCAGTTCTTC

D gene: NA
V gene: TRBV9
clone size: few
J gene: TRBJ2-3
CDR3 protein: CASSARLGADTQYF
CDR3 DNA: TGTGCCAGCAGCGCCCGACTAGGCGCAGATACGCAGTATTTT

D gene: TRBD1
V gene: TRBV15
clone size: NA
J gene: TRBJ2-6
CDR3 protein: CATTRSGRGSSGANVLTF
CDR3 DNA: TGTGCCACTACGCGGAGCGGCAGGGGGTCTTCTGGGGCCAACGTCCTGACTTTC

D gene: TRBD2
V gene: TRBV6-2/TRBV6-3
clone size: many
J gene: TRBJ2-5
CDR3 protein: CASSYGERGGRETQYF
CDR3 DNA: TGTGCCAGCAGCTACGGAGAGCGGGGGGGCCGAGAGACCCAGTACTTC